These 12 T cell receptor beta chains were sequenced from one sample in a study of blood T cell repertoires in COVID-19. Using immunoSEQ multiplex PCR, the repertoire was profiled, and TCRdb retains in-frame clones only, with some absent. The sample includes tens of thousands of clones, 65% to 80% of them seen just once. The sequenced material came from peripheral blood. The origin of the receptors is a man aged 25 to 40 with COVID-19, enrolled during active disease.

The chain combines TRBV7-2 with TRBJ2-5, with 8 positions matching TRBD2. Germline-derived CDR1 and CDR2 are SGHTA and FQGNSA. The CDR3 sequence is 15 residues long. J lost 0 bases, V lost 5 bases, and 5 bases had no gene match. For the CDR3, the DNA is TGTGCCAGCAGCCCGGGGGGGGCGGACCAAGAGACCCAGTACTTC. Amino acids: CASSPGGADQETQYF.

The chain joins TRBV5-1 to TRBJ2-6, with 9 bases identical to TRBD2. Germline V gene lookup returns CDR1 SGHRS and CDR2 YFSETQ. The CDR3 is made up of 18 amino acids. V gave up 4 bases and J gave up 0 bases; unmatched junction bases: 8. The CDR3 loop reads CASSPQAGGSSGANVLTF. The CDR3 DNA sequence: TGCGCCAGCAGCCCACAAGCGGGAGGTTCCTCTGGGGCCAACGTCCTGACTTTC. Full variable domain (outside the CDR3, taken from reference TRBV5-1 and TRBJ2-6): KAGVTQTPRYLIKTRGQQVTLSCSPISGHRSVSWYQQTPGQGLQFLFEYFSETQRNKGNFPGRFSGRQFSNSRSEMNVSTLELGDSALYLCASSPQAGGSSGANVLTFGAGSRLTVL.

J is TRBJ1-1 and V is TRBV6-5; a possible D gene is TRBD1 (5 bases). The CDR3 spans 13 residues. Germline loops: CDR1 MNHEY, CDR2 SVGAGI. The ends were cut back, 5 bases at V and 5 bases at J, with 12 bases in the middle. CDR3 bases: TGTGCCAGCAGTCGTACAGGAAGAACTGAAGCTTTCTTT. Translated, it gives CASSRTGRTEAFF.

V usage is TRBV2 and J usage is TRBJ1-4, with TRBD1 identical over 7 bases. The CDR3 is made up of 15 amino acids. Germline loops: CDR1 SNHLY, CDR2 FYNNEI. J lost 4 bases, V lost 2 bases, and 4 bases had no gene match. The CDR3 bases are TGTGCCAGCAGTGAATTGGGACAGCTTAATGAAAAACTGTTTTTT. It is translated as CASSELGQLNEKLFF.

The gene calls are TRBV6-5 and TRBJ1-1, with D unresolved. Per germline, CDR1 MNHEY and CDR2 SVGAGI. The germline V and J ends were trimmed by 4 bases and 6 bases, with 6 bases remaining between them. The CDR3 has 11 amino acids. CDR3 nucleotides: TGTGCCAGCAGTTTCGGGGCTGAAGCTTTCTTT. Encoded protein: CASSFGAEAFF.

The chain is built from TRBV7-6 and TRBJ2-1, with 7 bases that match TRBD2. Germline CDR1 is SGHVS and CDR2 is FNYEAQ. The CDR3 extends over 16 amino acids. J lost 3 bases, V lost 4 bases, and 9 bases had no gene match. The CDR3 DNA reads TGTGCCAGCAGCTCGAGGGCGGGGGAGGTCTACAATGAGCAGTTCTTC. This gives the protein CASSSRAGEVYNEQFF.

The rearrangement joins TRBV27 to TRBJ2-7; 7 bases fit TRBD1. Germline trimming cut 6 bases from V and 3 bases from J; bases unmatched to any gene: 8. This CDR3 contains 14 residues. Germline CDR1 and CDR2: MNHEY and SMNVEV (reference sequence). The CDR3 protein is CASRLGGPSYEQYF. CDR3 in DNA: TGTGCCAGCAGGTTAGGGGGCCCAAGCTACGAGCAGTACTTC.

Of note for this clone: Other DNA sequences from this sample encode an identical CDR3 as well. The chain is built from TRBV7-3 and TRBJ1-1; D might be TRBD1 (5 bases). Germline values: CDR1 SGHTA, CDR2 FQGTGA. CDR3 length: 13 residues. With 5 bases removed from V and 1 base from J, the gap between germline ends came to 8 bases. The CDR3 sequence: CASSPTGNTEAFF. The CDR3 nucleotides read TGTGCCAGCAGCCCAACAGGGAACACTGAAGCTTTCTTT.

The chain carries TRBV5-4 and TRBJ2-5; 8 nucleotides agree with TRBD1. The better agreement between TRBJ2-7 and the DNA end casts doubt on the J call. This CDR3 contains 14 residues. Per germline, CDR1 SGHNT and CDR2 YYREEE (reference sequence). This CDR3 reads CASSSRQGAYEQYF. The CDR3, as DNA: TGTGCCAGCAGCTCCCGGCAGGGGGCGTACGAGCAGTACTTC.

The chain joins TRBV5-1 to TRBJ2-3; 9 nucleotides line up with TRBD1. CDR1 is SGHRS, CDR2 YFSETQ, per germline. The ends lost 2 bases at V and 1 base at J; junction bases unmatched: 2. The CDR3 runs to 15 residues. The CDR3 region is CASSLRTGGTDTQYF. CDR3 in DNA: TGCGCCAGCAGCTTAAGGACAGGGGGCACAGATACGCAGTATTTT.

In DNA form, the CDR3 reads TGTGCCAGCAGCCAAATAGCGGGGAACTCCTACGAGCAGTACTTC. This sequence encodes CASSQIAGNSYEQYF. The V call is TRBV4-2, the J call TRBJ2-7; 8 nucleotides align to TRBD2. The CDR3 runs to 15 residues. The germline V gene has CDR1 LGHNA and CDR2 YNFKEQ. J lost 0 bases, V lost 2 bases, and 3 bases had no gene match.

V usage is TRBV7-9 and J usage is TRBJ1-2; D is unclear. With 5 bases removed from V and 6 bases from J, the gap between germline ends came to 16 bases. CDR1 and CDR2 (germline): SEHNR, FQNEAQ (reference sequence). CDR3 size: 14 residues. CDR3 in amino acids: CASSAPFVVDGYTF. CDR3 in DNA: TGTGCCAGCAGCGCCCCCTTCGTAGTCGATGGCTACACCTTC.